The clone carrying this TCR beta chain appeared once. This sample was taken from a study of blood T cell repertoires in COVID-19. Turning to the study itself: The United States, Italy and Spain supplied acute and convalescent COVID-19 samples. Sources were T cells, B-cell-depleted T cells, or PBMCs; the material itself was cDNA or gDNA.

As processed by the authors: Estimation of nucleated cell counts relied on the amplification of reference gene primers. The table came from immunoSEQ multiplex PCR; TCRdb's copy has only in-frame clones and leaves some out. The V and J calls and clone size come from that table; D and trimming were worked out from the DNA. The sample includes 85,000 to 130,000 clones, 84% seen only once; the top ten take around a quarter. Germline assignment: CDR1 MNHGY and CDR2 SVAAGI. The CDR3 totals 19 residues. V was trimmed by 4 bases and J by 1 base, leaving 23 bases between them. V is TRBV6-9 and J is TRBJ2-1; D remains unclear. The sequencing sample was made of peripheral blood. This clonotype was sampled from a man between 60 and 75 years old with acute or convalescent COVID-19. The CDR3 sequence is CASSSPRSASDRSYNEQFF. For the CDR3, the DNA is TGTGCCAGCAGTTCCCCGCGGTCCGCTTCGGATAGGTCCTACAATGAGCAGTTCTTC.